Shown below are 25 T cell receptor beta chains from a single sample sequenced in a study of breast tumors, draining lymph nodes, adjacent tissues (dated by TCRdb to the mid-2010s). The axillary draining lymph nodes of breast cancer patients were the source of the lymph node samples. Library construction relied on multiplex PCR. Sequencer: Illumina HiSeq 2000. The raw public data were reprocessed by TCRdb itself: fastp quality trimming at Q25, MiXCR clonotype calling, in-frame beta chains only. When rows share a CDR3 protein, they turn into one entry using the most common DNA and genes. The sample contains 180,000 or so distinct CDR3 sequences, 31% of them found a single time. More than 4% of the sample rests with the top ten. Input material: axillary lymph node tissue. These receptors all come from a female donor with breast cancer. Some clones in this sample may be carry-over from other donors' samples.

This clonotype was counted ten times or more. The chain joins TRBV20-1 to TRBJ2-7; 7 bases align to TRBD2. Looked up from germline, CDR1 is DFQATT and CDR2 is SNEGSKA (reference sequence). The CDR3 totals 13 residues. Trimming cost V 5 bases and J 3 bases; bases outside gene matches: 7. DNA of the CDR3: TGCAGTGCTTTTTCTAGCGGTCTCTACGAGCAGTACTTC. Its protein product is CSAFSSGLYEQYF.

This clonotype was counted a single time. The chain uses TRBV5-4 and TRBJ1-2, with D hard to call. This CDR3 has 15 residues. Germline V gene data show CDR1 as SGHNT and CDR2 as YYREEE (reference sequence). Deletions cut 0 bases from V and 2 bases from J, with 11 bases between. The CDR3 coding sequence is TGTGCCAGCAGCTTGGGGAACCCAAAAAACTATGGCTACACCTTC. Amino acid sequence: CASSLGNPKNYGYTF. The complete variable domain, with remaining parts taken from reference TRBV5-4 and TRBJ1-2, reads ETGVTQSPTHLIKTRGQQVTLRCSSQSGHNTVSWYQQALGQGPQFIFQYYREEENGRGNFPPRFSGLQFPNYSSELNVNALELDDSALYLCASSLGNPKNYGYTFGSGTRLTVV.

This clonotype has a handful of counts. The V gene is TRBV6-2 or TRBV6-3, the J gene TRBJ1-2; a weak D match, TRBD1 (6 bases). CDR1 MNHEY and CDR2 SVGEGT come from the germline V gene. Trimming pared 8 bases from V and 8 bases from J, leaving 18 bases between. This CDR3 spans 13 amino acids. The CDR3 spells CASRRAGVKGYTF. The CDR3, as DNA: TGTGCCAGCCGCCGGGCAGGGGTGAAGGGCTACACCTTC.

The chain uses TRBV5-5 and TRBJ2-2; 8 nucleotides match TRBD1. Germline V gives CDR1 SGHKS, CDR2 YYEKEE (reference sequence). The CDR3 has 13 amino acids. J was trimmed by 7 bases and V by 4 bases; bases with no gene match: 3. CDR3 in amino acids: CASSRGTGGELFF. The CDR3, as DNA: TGTGCCAGCAGCCGCGGGACAGGCGGGGAGCTGTTTTTT.

This clonotype has just one count. Its ends do not fully match the called genes, so a read error is possible. The J gene is TRBJ2-7, the V gene TRBV7-7; 8 bases align to TRBD1. The germline V gene encodes CDR1 SSHAT and CDR2 FNYEAQ (reference sequence). The CDR3 length is 15 residues. CDR3 amino acids: CASSLRHGTGYEQSF. CDR3 coding DNA: TGTGCTAGCAGCTTAAGGCATGGGACAGGCTACGAGCAGTCCTTC.

A remark on this clonotype: A much larger clone sits a single nucleotide away, making a read error possible. The chain uses TRBV20-1 and TRBJ2-2, with TRBD2 identical over 8 bases. The CDR3 loop spans 15 amino acids. Per the germline V gene, CDR1 is DFQATT and CDR2 is SNEGSKA (reference sequence). CDR3 residues: CSARRSGLAGGGLFF. The CDR3 region has the DNA TGCAGTGCTAGACGGTCCGGACTAGCCGGCGGGGGGCTGTTTTTT.

V is TRBV19 and J is TRBJ2-7, with D tentatively TRBD1 (5 bases). The CDR3 has 14 amino acids. The ends were cut back, 2 bases at V and 3 bases at J, with 11 bases in the middle. Germline loops: CDR1 LNHDA, CDR2 SQIVND (reference sequence). CDR3 DNA: TGTGCCAGTAGTATACAAGACAGCCTCTACGAGCAGTACTTC. It specifies CASSIQDSLYEQYF.

This clonotype has more than one count but fewer than ten. This chain uses TRBV29-1 with TRBJ2-6; no clear D. Germline V lookup: CDR1 SQVTM, CDR2 ANQGSEA. V lost 5 bases and J lost 1, with 15 bases in between. CDR3 length: 16 residues. CDR3 DNA: TGCAGCGTTTTTATGGCAGGTTTATCTGGGGCCAACGTCCTGACTTTC. Translating gives CSVFMAGLSGANVLTF.

This clonotype was found once. The chain links TRBV9 to TRBJ2-3; maybe TRBD2 (6 bases). The germline V gene has CDR1 SGDLS and CDR2 YYNGEE. The CDR3 is made up of 16 amino acids. With 0 bases removed from V and 0 bases from J, the gap between germline ends came to 11 bases. DNA of the CDR3: TGTGCCAGCAGCGTAGCTGGGGGGACTAGCACAGATACGCAGTATTTT. Translating it yields CASSVAGGTSTDTQYF. The full variable domain, with the rest looked up from reference TRBV9 and TRBJ2-3, is DSGVTQTPKHLITATGQRVTLRCSPRSGDLSVYWYQQSLDQGLQFLIQYYNGEERAKGNILERFSAQQFPDLHSELNLSSLELGDSALYFCASSVAGGTSTDTQYFGPGTRLTVL.

With respect to this clonotype: The missing conserved phenylalanine or tryptophan at the end of this CDR3 makes a read error likely. The rearrangement uses TRBV7-3 and TRBJ2-5, with a weak D call TRBD2 (5 bases). V lost 5 bases, J lost 7 bases, and 17 bases lay in between. The CDR3 covers 14 residues. In germline, CDR1 is SGHTA, CDR2 FQGTGA. The CDR3 loop is CASSLQGPSGTQYP. The CDR3 DNA is TGTGCCAGCAGCCTCCAAGGCCCCAGCGGGACCCAGTACCCC.

This chain joins TRBV24-1 and TRBJ2-5; perhaps TRBD1 as D (5 bases). The CDR3 runs 14 residues. Trimming left V 1 base short and J 4 bases short, with 9 bases between. Germline CDR1 KGHDR, CDR2 SFDVKD. CDR3 sequence: CATSDFKGIETQYF. The DNA of the CDR3 is TGTGCCACCAGTGATTTCAAGGGGATAGAGACCCAGTACTTC.

This clonotype was detected many times. V and J are TRBV20-1 and TRBJ1-4; D ambiguous. Germline V gene data show CDR1 as DFQATT and CDR2 as SNEGSKA (reference sequence). The CDR3 is 13 amino acids. The germline V and J ends were trimmed by 5 bases and 5 bases, with 12 bases remaining between them. The CDR3 DNA reads as TGCAGTGCTTTACGGGCCACGAATGAAAAACTGTTTTTT. It is translated as CSALRATNEKLFF.

This clonotype has a count of ten or more. The J gene is TRBJ2-3, the V gene TRBV29-1; no clear D. Per the germline V gene, CDR1 is SQVTM and CDR2 is ANQGSEA. The length of the CDR3 is 12 residues. V dropped 2 bases and J dropped 4 bases, with 7 bases sitting between them. The CDR3 is CSVELGSDTQYF. The CDR3 coding sequence is TGCAGCGTTGAACTGGGGTCAGATACGCAGTATTTT.

In nucleotides, the CDR3 is TGCGCCAGCAGCTTGGGGGACGGGAGCTCCTATAATTCACCCCTCCACTTT. As protein: CASSLGDGSSYNSPLHF. The gene calls are TRBV5-1 and TRBJ1-6; tentatively, D is TRBD1 (5 bases). V lost 0 bases and J 0 bases, leaving 10 bases between the germline ends. The CDR3 extends over 17 amino acids. Germline CDR1 SGHRS, CDR2 YFSETQ.

For this clonotype: The CDR3 does not close with the conserved phenylalanine or tryptophan, likely indicating a read error. The DNA is omitted, as the CDR3 cannot be located on it reliably, and the CDR3 follows TCRdb's listing. The V and J genes are TRBV5-8 and TRBJ2-3; no check of the table's D call, TRBD1, against the DNA was made. Germline V lookup: CDR1 SGHTS, CDR2 YDEGEE. The CDR3 region is 10 residues in length, termini included. CDR3 loop: CASSPPGAKV.

This clonotype showed up many times. This rearrangement joins TRBV18 to TRBJ1-4; maybe TRBD1 (5 bases). V was cut by 3 bases and J by 0 bases, with 11 bases left in between. The CDR3 has 16 amino acids. Germline CDR1 is KGHSH and CDR2 is LQKENI. The CDR3 loop reads CASSPTAPATNEKLFF. The CDR3 nucleotides are TGTGCCAGCTCACCGACAGCTCCAGCAACTAATGAAAAACTGTTTTTT.

The sample holds many counts of this clonotype. The V and J genes are TRBV20-1 and TRBJ2-1; D is possibly TRBD2 (5 bases). The CDR3 has 16 amino acids. Germline CDR1 is DFQATT and CDR2 is SNEGSKA (reference sequence). Trimming removed 2 bases from V and 0 bases from J, with 14 bases in between. CDR3 residues: CSARPSPGSSYNEQFF. CDR3 coding DNA: TGCAGTGCTAGACCTTCCCCGGGGAGCTCCTACAATGAGCAGTTCTTC.

This clonotype was recorded at least ten times. The CDR3 region has the DNA TGTGCCAGCAGCTTTCGAACTAGCGGGCGGGCCTACAATGAGCAGTTCTTC. Encoded protein: CASSFRTSGRAYNEQFF. The gene calls are TRBV7-2 and TRBJ2-1, with 9 bases identical to TRBD2. Germline V gives CDR1 SGHTA, CDR2 FQGNSA. This CDR3 region has 17 residues. V lost 3 bases to trimming and J lost 2 bases; unmatched junction nucleotides: 8.

This clonotype was recorded at least ten times. The chain has TRBV20-1 and TRBJ2-1, with 12 bases fitting TRBD1. Germline trimming cut 6 bases from V and 9 bases from J; bases unmatched to any gene: 15. Germline V gene data show CDR1 as DFQATT and CDR2 as SNEGSKA (reference sequence). This CDR3 spans 16 amino acids. Here the CDR3 DNA reads TGCAGTGCGCCCCCCGAAGGGGACAGGGGGCTTGGTGAGCAGTTCTTC. Translation: CSAPPEGDRGLGEQFF.

This chain links TRBV6-1 with TRBJ1-4, with D hard to call. This CDR3 has 19 residues. Per germline, CDR1 MNHNS and CDR2 SASEGT. V lost 2 bases and J 6 bases, leaving 25 bases between the germline ends. In DNA form, the CDR3 reads TGTGCCAGCAGTGAACTGTACACCATCTACAATGAGCAGTATGAAAAACTGTTTTTT. Translating it yields CASSELYTIYNEQYEKLFF.

Turning to this clonotype: No conserved phenylalanine or tryptophan ends this CDR3, so it is likely a read error. V gene TRBV20-1 combines with J gene TRBJ2-3; perhaps TRBD2 as D (6 bases). Germline lookup yields CDR1 DFQATT and CDR2 SNEGSKA (reference sequence). V was shortened by 3 bases and J by 7 bases, with 17 bases between the two germline ends. The CDR3 consists of 14 residues. The CDR3 here is CSASLAGGPNTQYL. The CDR3 DNA sequence: TGCAGTGCTAGTCTAGCAGGAGGGCCGAATACGCAGTATCTT.

The chain combines TRBV6-2 or TRBV6-3 with TRBJ2-1; no definite D call. CDR1 is MNHEY and CDR2 is SVGEGT in the germline V gene. This CDR3 is 12 amino acids long. V dropped 2 bases and J dropped 7 bases, with 6 bases sitting between them. DNA of the CDR3: TGTGCCAGCAGTTACGCACGGAATGAGCAGTTCTTC. Translation gives CASSYARNEQFF.

This clonotype was recorded once. A much larger clone sits a single nucleotide away, making a read error possible. The gene calls are TRBV6-6 and TRBJ2-3, with D perhaps TRBD2 (6 bases). Trimming shortened V by 5 bases and J by 6 bases, and 18 bases separated the two germline ends. The CDR3 is 15 amino acids. Germline values: CDR1 MNHNY, CDR2 SVGAGI (reference sequence). The CDR3 protein is CASSHAPKRVDTQYF. CDR3 DNA: TGTGCCAGCAGTCACGCACCAAAGCGGGTGGATACGCAGTATTTT.

This rearrangement joins TRBV2 to TRBJ2-3, with D perhaps TRBD1 (5 bases). V was trimmed by 6 bases and J by 4 bases, leaving 11 bases between them. Germline lookup yields CDR1 SNHLY and CDR2 FYNNEI. The CDR3 spans 13 residues. CDR3 protein: CASSIIRADTQYF. CDR3 in DNA: TGTGCCAGCAGCATTATCAGGGCAGATACGCAGTATTTT. The complete variable domain, with remaining parts taken from reference TRBV2 and TRBJ2-3, reads EPEVTQTPSHQVTQMGQEVILRCVPISNHLYFYWYRQILGQKVEFLVSFYNNEISEKSEIFDDQFSVERPDGSNFTLKIRSTKLEDSAMYFCASSIIRADTQYFGPGTRLTVL.

The table lists this clonotype with many counts. V usage is TRBV7-3 and J usage is TRBJ2-1; unclear D gene. The CDR3 sequence is 11 residues long. The germline CDR1 and CDR2 sequences are SGHTA and FQGTGA. Deletions cut 2 bases from V and 10 bases from J, with 6 bases between. This CDR3 is CASSLGSEQFF. The CDR3 coding sequence is TGTGCCAGCAGCTTAGGGTCCGAGCAGTTCTTC.